Presented here are 28 T cell receptor beta chains from one specimen sequenced in a study of blood T cell repertoires in COVID-19. Some clones are missing from TCRdb's copy, which holds only in-frame ones; the method was immunoSEQ multiplex PCR. The sample has tens of thousands of clones, 79% seen once. The sample comprised peripheral blood. Every receptor here comes from a human donor in a cohort sampled during active COVID-19.

This chain uses TRBV24-1 with TRBJ2-5; 7 bases fit TRBD1. The trim removed 3 bases at V and 3 bases at J, leaving 9 bases unmatched. This CDR3 has 16 amino acids. Per germline, CDR1 KGHDR and CDR2 SFDVKD. CDR3: CATSDGDRFRKETQYF. The CDR3 nucleotides are TGTGCCACCAGTGATGGGGACAGATTTCGGAAAGAGACCCAGTACTTC.

The rearrangement joins TRBV18 to TRBJ1-2; 7 bases are a match to TRBD1. CDR3 length equals 14 residues. V lost 2 bases, J lost 10 bases, and 10 bases stayed unmatched. CDR1 and CDR2 from the germline V gene are KGHSH and LQKENI. The CDR3 reads CASSPNRGSTDYTF. The CDR3 nucleotides read TGTGCCAGCTCACCAAACAGGGGTTCGACTGACTACACCTTC.

The V and J genes are TRBV28 and TRBJ1-2, with D perhaps TRBD1 (6 bases). CDR1 and CDR2 (germline): MDHEN, SYDVKM. CDR3 length: 12 amino acids. V lost 7 bases, J lost 5 bases, and 11 bases lay in between. CDR3 region: CASTPQGYGYTF. The CDR3 bases are TGTGCCAGCACCCCCCAGGGGTATGGCTACACCTTC.

V gene TRBV6-5 combines with J gene TRBJ1-4; D is undetermined. The V and J ends lost 8 bases and 15 bases respectively, with 16 bases between them. Germline assignment: CDR1 MNHEY and CDR2 SVGAGI. The length of the CDR3 is 11 residues. CDR3 sequence reads: CASVKSLEVFF. CDR3 DNA: TGTGCCAGCGTGAAAAGCCTTGAGGTGTTTTTT.

The CDR3 reads CATSGDRDRTYEQYF. The CDR3 DNA is TGTGCCACCAGCGGGGACCGGGACAGGACGTACGAGCAGTACTTC. The rearrangement joins TRBV15 to TRBJ2-7; 8 nucleotides line up with TRBD1. The CDR3 is 15 amino acids. Per the germline V gene, CDR1 is LNHNV and CDR2 is YYDKDF (reference sequence). The J segment lost 4 bases and the V segment lost 5 bases, leaving 10 bases of the junction unmatched.

The rearrangement links TRBV6-2 or TRBV6-3 to TRBJ2-3, with D tentatively TRBD2 (5 bases). Germline lookup yields CDR1 MNHEY and CDR2 SVGEGT. Trimming cost V 0 bases and J 5 bases, with 18 bases left between them. The CDR3 consists of 17 residues. The CDR3 region has the DNA TGTGCCAGCAGTTACTCGGCGGGTGGAGTAGCGTTAGATACGCAGTATTTT. This translates into CASSYSAGGVALDTQYF.

This sequence joins TRBV5-1 and TRBJ1-2, with TRBD1 identical over 8 bases. This CDR3 has 15 residues. Unmatched junction bases numbered 6, after V lost 4 bases and J lost 1 base. Germline V lookup: CDR1 SGHRS, CDR2 YFSETQ. In DNA, the CDR3 is TGCGCCAGCAGCGCCAACAGGGGGAGTAACTATGGCTACACCTTC. As protein: CASSANRGSNYGYTF.

The chain combines TRBV28 with TRBJ2-4, with D uncertain. The germline V gene encodes CDR1 MDHEN and CDR2 SYDVKM. V lost 2 bases and J 8 bases, leaving 4 bases between the germline ends. The CDR3 has 11 amino acids. The chain's CDR3 is CASSLGDIQYF. CDR3 nucleotides: TGTGCCAGCAGTTTAGGAGACATTCAGTACTTC.

The chain uses TRBV4-1 and TRBJ2-3, with D perhaps matching TRBD1 (6 bases). This CDR3 region has 17 residues. Germline-derived CDR1 and CDR2 are MGHRA and YSYEKL. V gave up 4 bases and J gave up 2 bases, with 19 bases separating them. The CDR3 here is CASSRRQGQGSTDTQYF. Written as DNA, the CDR3 is TGCGCCAGCAGCCGCCGCCAGGGGCAGGGTTCCACAGATACGCAGTATTTT.

The gene calls are TRBV4-2 and TRBJ1-5; D may be TRBD1 (5 bases). V was clipped by 0 bases and J by 6 bases, with 18 bases between them. Germline V CDR1 and CDR2: LGHNA, YNFKEQ. The CDR3 is 17 residues long. The CDR3 is CASSQEGGFQGGQPQHF. DNA of the CDR3: TGTGCCAGCAGCCAAGAGGGAGGATTCCAGGGAGGTCAGCCCCAGCATTTT.

This sequence joins TRBV11-3 and TRBJ2-5; D is ambiguous. Trimming removed 2 bases at V and 2 bases at J, with 3 bases between. Germline CDR1 reads SGHNT; CDR2 reads YENEEA. CDR3 length: 12 residues. The CDR3 sequence: CASSLLQETQYF. In nucleotides, the CDR3 is TGTGCCAGCAGCTTATTACAAGAGACCCAGTACTTC.

A few counts support this clone. The J gene is TRBJ1-2, the V gene TRBV6-5; 11 positions agree with TRBD1. The CDR3 consists of 13 residues. Germline CDR1 MNHEY, CDR2 SVGAGI. The V and J ends lost 6 bases and 6 bases, in that order; junction bases with no gene match: 3. The CDR3 spells CASSRGQGDGYTF. The CDR3, as DNA: TGTGCCAGCAGCCGGGGACAGGGGGATGGCTACACCTTC.

This clone was seen a few times. This chain uses TRBV18 with TRBJ2-1; TRBD2 aligns across 7 bases. The CDR3 loop spans 13 amino acids. Germline lookup yields CDR1 KGHSH and CDR2 LQKENI. With 5 bases clipped from V and 10 bases from J, the junction kept 8 bases outside the gene matches. Here the CDR3 reads CASSWDGGSEQFF. As DNA, the CDR3 is TGTGCCAGCTCATGGGACGGCGGGAGCGAGCAGTTCTTC.

About this clone itself: The sample carries other DNA sequences with the same CDR3. The CDR3 DNA follows: TGCGCCAGCAGCTTAGACAGCTATAATTCACCCCTCCACTTT. Residues: CASSLDSYNSPLHF. The chain uses TRBV5-1 and TRBJ1-6, with D possibly matching TRBD1 (5 bases). CDR3 size: 14 residues. Germline CDR1 and CDR2: SGHRS and YFSETQ. Deletions cut 2 bases from V and 3 bases from J, with 6 bases between. Full variable domain (rest looked up from reference TRBV5-1 and TRBJ1-6): KAGVTQTPRYLIKTRGQQVTLSCSPISGHRSVSWYQQTPGQGLQFLFEYFSETQRNKGNFPGRFSGRQFSNSRSEMNVSTLELGDSALYLCASSLDSYNSPLHFGNGTRLTVT.

The table lists this clone with a count of one. The chain employs TRBV5-1 and TRBJ2-1; 8 bases match TRBD2. CDR1 is SGHRS, CDR2 YFSETQ, per germline. Losses at the gene ends were 1 base for V and 7 bases for J; bases not matched to a gene: 4. There are 14 residues in the CDR3. CDR3 amino acids: CASSLIAGKNEQFF. The CDR3 DNA reads TGCGCCAGCAGCTTGATAGCGGGGAAGAATGAGCAGTTCTTC.

This clone has just a few counts. The chain combines TRBV20-1 with TRBJ2-7, with D maybe TRBD1 (6 bases). Trimming removed 3 bases from V and 1 base from J, with 13 bases in between. CDR3 length: 14 amino acids. Germline V gives CDR1 DFQATT, CDR2 SNEGSKA (reference sequence). The CDR3 DNA sequence: TGCAGTGCTAGTAGGACAGCATCGTCCTACGAGCAGTACTTC. Its translation is CSASRTASSYEQYF.

This clone was seen a few times. V is TRBV5-4 and J is TRBJ1-6, with 10 nucleotides matching TRBD1. The CDR3 totals 15 residues. Germline V gene data show CDR1 as SGHNT and CDR2 as YYREEE (reference sequence). With 3 bases clipped from V and 10 bases from J, the junction kept 7 bases outside the gene matches. CDR3 coding DNA: TGTGCCAGCAGCTCGGGGGACAGGGGAGGATCACCCCTCCACTTT. It translates to CASSSGDRGGSPLHF.

The chain joins TRBV7-3 to TRBJ2-6; TRBD2 matches 9 bases. V dropped 4 bases and J dropped 1; count of bases not matched to a gene: 5. Germline V gives CDR1 SGHTA, CDR2 FQGTGA. The CDR3 covers 17 residues. The CDR3 DNA sequence: TGTGCCAGCAGCTCCGGGACTAGCCGTTCTGGGGCCAACGTCCTGACTTTC. It codes for CASSSGTSRSGANVLTF.

V usage is TRBV5-6 and J usage is TRBJ1-4; TRBD1 matches 9 bases. The CDR3 spans 15 residues. The V gene end was trimmed by 4 bases and the J gene end by 7 bases; junction bases not matched to a gene: 8. The germline V gene has CDR1 SGHDT and CDR2 YYEEEE. The CDR3 is CASSGKDRGSEKLFF. The CDR3 bases are TGTGCCAGCAGCGGGAAGGACAGGGGTTCTGAAAAACTGTTTTTT.

The rearrangement uses TRBV10-3 and TRBJ2-7; 11 bases agree with TRBD1. CDR1 is ENHRY and CDR2 is SYGVKD in the germline V gene. The V gene end was trimmed by 5 bases and the J gene end by 3 bases; junction bases not matched to a gene: 6. The CDR3 length is 15 residues. This CDR3 reads CAISPGTGGVYEQYF. The DNA of the CDR3 is TGTGCCATCAGTCCCGGGACAGGGGGAGTCTACGAGCAGTACTTC.

The rearrangement uses TRBV29-1 and TRBJ2-5, with TRBD2 as a possible D gene (7 bases). CDR1 SQVTM and CDR2 ANQGSEA come from the germline V gene. This CDR3 region has 14 residues. With 6 bases removed from V and 5 bases from J, the gap between germline ends came to 19 bases. The CDR3 here is CSVRRSGGQETQYF. CDR3 DNA sequence: TGCAGCGTCAGGAGATCGGGGGGCCAGGAGACCCAGTACTTC.

The CDR3 reads CSARPGSEAFF. The CDR3 DNA reads as TGCAGTGCTCGGCCCGGGTCTGAAGCTTTCTTT. The V call is TRBV20-1, the J call TRBJ1-1; D unclear. V lost 5 bases to trimming and J lost 6 bases, with 10 bases between them. Germline lookup yields CDR1 DFQATT and CDR2 SNEGSKA (reference sequence). The CDR3 runs to 11 residues.

J is TRBJ2-5 and V is TRBV28; D is uncertain. Germline CDR1 and CDR2: MDHEN and SYDVKM. The CDR3 runs 13 residues. Trimming took 5 bases from V and 5 from J, leaving 12 bases between them. The CDR3 sequence is CASSPPATETQYF. The CDR3 bases are TGTGCCAGCAGTCCCCCAGCGACGGAGACCCAGTACTTC.

This chain's CDR3 is CASSPPSLDGGYTF. The CDR3 nucleotides are TGTGCCAGCTCACCACCCAGCCTTGACGGGGGCTACACCTTC. The rearrangement links TRBV18 to TRBJ1-2, with D unresolved. The V end lost 0 bases, the J end lost 8 bases, and 13 bases lay between the germline ends. CDR3 length: 14 amino acids. Germline V CDR1 and CDR2: KGHSH, LQKENI. Drawing the rest from reference TRBV18 and TRBJ1-2, the complete variable domain is NAGVMQNPRHLVRRRGQEARLRCSPMKGHSHVYWYRQLPEEGLKFMVYLQKENIIDESGMPKERFSAEFPKEGPSILRIQQVVRGDSAAYFCASSPPSLDGGYTFGSGTRLTVV.

The chain uses TRBV6-5 and TRBJ2-1, with 8 bases matching TRBD2. The V and J ends lost 3 bases and 5 bases, in that order; junction bases with no gene match: 9. Germline CDR1 reads MNHEY; CDR2 reads SVGAGI. The CDR3 has 16 residues. The chain's CDR3 is CASSYYSPLADNEQFF. The CDR3 DNA is TGTGCCAGCAGTTATTATTCCCCACTAGCGGACAATGAGCAGTTCTTC.

This chain joins TRBV5-4 and TRBJ2-7; TRBD1 matches 11 bases. The CDR3 contains 15 residues. Germline trimming cut 0 bases from V and 2 bases from J; bases unmatched to any gene: 1. Germline V gives CDR1 SGHNT, CDR2 YYREEE (reference sequence). In DNA, the CDR3 is TGTGCCAGCAGCTTGGAGGGACAGGGGGCCTACGAGCAGTACTTC. Protein: CASSLEGQGAYEQYF.

This chain joins TRBV11-1 and TRBJ2-3; no firm D call. CDR1 and CDR2 from the germline V gene are SGHAT and FQDESV (reference sequence). V was trimmed by 1 base and J by 0 bases, leaving 11 bases between them. There are 16 residues in the CDR3. The CDR3 spells CASSLGWAASTDTQYF. The CDR3 DNA follows: TGTGCCAGCAGCTTAGGGTGGGCAGCTAGCACAGATACGCAGTATTTT.

CDR3 protein: CSVDATSPLVSAASTDTQYF. The CDR3, as DNA: TGCAGCGTCGACGCAACCTCCCCCCTGGTTAGCGCCGCAAGCACAGATACGCAGTATTTT. This chain joins TRBV29-1 and TRBJ2-3; possibly TRBD2 for D (5 bases). The V gene lost 6 bases and the J gene lost 0 bases, with 31 bases spanning the gap. This CDR3 spans 20 amino acids. Germline lookup yields CDR1 SQVTM and CDR2 ANQGSEA.